The 15 T cell receptor beta chains reported below all come from one sample, sequenced in a study of cytomegalovirus exposure and HLA in healthy donors. PCR used 60 Vbeta primers and 13 Jbeta primers. Here immunoSEQ multiplex PCR was the method, and the copy in TCRdb shows in-frame clones only, minus some. The sample shows over 100,000 clones, around 76% of them seen only once. Sequencing used PBMCs. These receptors all stem from a male donor in good health and CMV-seronegative.

The rearrangement joins TRBV4-1 to TRBJ2-5; TRBD1 agrees at 9 bases. V dropped 4 bases and J dropped 1; count of bases not matched to a gene: 7. CDR1 and CDR2 (germline): MGHRA, YSYEKL. The CDR3 consists of 16 residues. The CDR3 sequence is CASSRTGTGIQETQYF. The CDR3 nucleotides read TGCGCCAGCAGCCGAACCGGGACAGGGATCCAAGAGACCCAGTACTTC.

J is TRBJ2-2 and V is TRBV27; 13 bases fit TRBD2. Germline CDR1 reads MNHEY; CDR2 reads SMNVEV (reference sequence). V shed 7 bases and J 0 bases; nucleotides not matched to a gene: 11. The CDR3 loop spans 19 amino acids. CDR3 sequence reads: CASTTYGTSGASNTGELFF. CDR3 DNA: TGTGCCAGCACGACCTACGGGACTAGCGGGGCCTCGAACACCGGGGAGCTGTTTTTT.

The chain employs TRBV2 and TRBJ1-2; 7 bases map to TRBD1. The J segment lost 2 bases and the V segment lost 11 bases, leaving 8 bases of the junction unmatched. The germline V gene has CDR1 SNHLY and CDR2 FYNNEI. CDR3 length: 13 amino acids. Here the CDR3 reads CAGRDSGNYGYTF. CDR3 bases: TGTGCCGGAAGGGACAGTGGAAACTATGGCTACACCTTC.

A word on this clone: Within the sample, other DNA sequences also encode this same CDR3. The V call is TRBV4-3, the J call TRBJ1-5, with unresolved D. Trimming pared 0 bases from V and 4 bases from J, leaving 10 bases between. Germline-derived CDR1 and CDR2 are LGHNA and YSLEER. The CDR3 sequence is 15 residues long. Written as DNA, the CDR3 is TGCGCCAGCAGCCAAGATAGAGGTCCTAATCAGCCCCAGCATTTT. As protein: CASSQDRGPNQPQHF.

In this sample, this clone turned up a few times. The chain joins TRBV6-1 to TRBJ1-6; D is undetermined. V dropped 1 base and J dropped 6 bases, with 7 bases sitting between them. CDR1 and CDR2 (germline): MNHNS, SASEGT. CDR3 length: 14 residues. The CDR3 reads CASSEENTNSPLHF. DNA of the CDR3: TGTGCCAGCAGTGAAGAGAACACTAATTCACCCCTCCACTTT.

The chain has TRBV28 and TRBJ1-3, with a weak D call TRBD1 (5 bases). Trimming left V 8 bases short and J 4 bases short, with 12 bases between. The V gene's germline CDR1 is MDHEN and CDR2 SYDVKM. The CDR3 runs 13 residues. The CDR3 sequence: CASGLGQGNTIYF. For the CDR3, the DNA is TGTGCCAGCGGGCTAGGACAAGGAAACACCATATATTTT.

V and J are TRBV28 and TRBJ2-3; 10 bases map to TRBD2. CDR1 and CDR2 from the germline V gene are MDHEN and SYDVKM. The CDR3 is 15 residues long. V lost 3 bases to trimming and J lost 3 bases; unmatched junction nucleotides: 3. The CDR3 is CASSFTSGITDTQYF. The CDR3 nucleotides are TGTGCCAGCAGTTTCACTAGCGGGATTACAGATACGCAGTATTTT.

This clone was seen more than once but under ten times. The rearrangement joins TRBV5-6 to TRBJ1-1; TRBD1 might be the D (6 bases). The V gene lost 4 bases and the J gene lost 0 bases, with 13 bases spanning the gap. Germline V gene sequence: CDR1 SGHDT, CDR2 YYEEEE. This CDR3 has 15 amino acids. The CDR3 sequence is CASSLQGPMNTEAFF. The CDR3 nucleotides read TGTGCCAGCAGCCTACAGGGCCCCATGAACACTGAAGCTTTCTTT.

The chain is built from TRBV7-2 and TRBJ2-1; 7 nucleotides align to TRBD2. With 2 bases clipped from V and 6 bases from J, the junction kept 7 bases outside the gene matches. The CDR3 spans 15 residues. The germline CDR1 and CDR2 sequences are SGHTA and FQGNSA. In DNA form, the CDR3 reads TGTGCCAGCAGCTTATCGGGGAGGGTAGGCAATGAGCAGTTCTTC. Translation: CASSLSGRVGNEQFF.

The rearrangement links TRBV5-1 to TRBJ2-3; 13 nucleotides agree with TRBD2. With 4 bases clipped from V and 2 bases from J, the junction kept 10 bases outside the gene matches. The CDR3 runs to 18 residues. CDR1 is SGHRS and CDR2 is YFSETQ in the germline V gene. The chain's CDR3 is CASSAHGTSGVLTDTQYF. The CDR3 DNA follows: TGCGCCAGCAGCGCTCACGGGACTAGCGGGGTACTCACAGATACGCAGTATTTT.

For this clone: The sample has other DNA sequences that encode this CDR3 too. The chain joins TRBV29-1 to TRBJ1-1; D ambiguous. V lost 3 bases to trimming and J lost 0 bases, with 5 bases between them. There are 12 residues in the CDR3. Germline V lookup: CDR1 SQVTM, CDR2 ANQGSEA. The CDR3 spells CSVDRMNTEAFF. CDR3 nucleotides: TGCAGCGTTGACAGAATGAACACTGAAGCTTTCTTT.

The V call is TRBV19, the J call TRBJ2-3, with 7 bases matching TRBD2. This CDR3 is built from 13 residues. Germline lookup yields CDR1 LNHDA and CDR2 SQIVND (reference sequence). With 5 bases clipped from V and 6 bases from J, the junction kept 5 bases outside the gene matches. The CDR3 here is CASSQAAGDTQYF. DNA for the CDR3: TGTGCCAGTAGTCAGGCAGCGGGGGATACGCAGTATTTT.

The rearrangement uses TRBV5-4 and TRBJ1-2; D not resolved. V lost 8 bases to trimming and J lost 9 bases, with 17 bases between them. Per the germline V gene, CDR1 is SGHNT and CDR2 is YYREEE (reference sequence). The CDR3 runs to 12 residues. The CDR3 DNA sequence: TGTGCCAGTTCTGGCGTTATGGAGAGCTACACCTTC. Amino acids: CASSGVMESYTF.

This rearrangement joins TRBV4-2 to TRBJ2-1; D unresolved. This CDR3 comprises 17 residues. Trimming took off 0 bases at V and 0 bases at J, with 12 bases between the two ends. The germline CDR1 and CDR2 sequences are LGHNA and YNFKEQ. The CDR3 bases are TGTGCCAGCAGCCAAGATCGCGGCTTTAGCTCCTACAATGAGCAGTTCTTC. Amino acid sequence: CASSQDRGFSSYNEQFF.

The chain recombines TRBV30 with TRBJ2-1, with 8 positions matching TRBD1. The ends lost 4 bases at V and 1 base at J; junction bases unmatched: 6. The CDR3 has 15 amino acids. From germline, CDR1 is GTSNPN and CDR2 SVGIG (reference sequence). Here the CDR3 DNA reads TGTGCCTGGACGTCAGGGGGCGCATCCTACAATGAGCAGTTCTTC. Residues: CAWTSGGASYNEQFF.